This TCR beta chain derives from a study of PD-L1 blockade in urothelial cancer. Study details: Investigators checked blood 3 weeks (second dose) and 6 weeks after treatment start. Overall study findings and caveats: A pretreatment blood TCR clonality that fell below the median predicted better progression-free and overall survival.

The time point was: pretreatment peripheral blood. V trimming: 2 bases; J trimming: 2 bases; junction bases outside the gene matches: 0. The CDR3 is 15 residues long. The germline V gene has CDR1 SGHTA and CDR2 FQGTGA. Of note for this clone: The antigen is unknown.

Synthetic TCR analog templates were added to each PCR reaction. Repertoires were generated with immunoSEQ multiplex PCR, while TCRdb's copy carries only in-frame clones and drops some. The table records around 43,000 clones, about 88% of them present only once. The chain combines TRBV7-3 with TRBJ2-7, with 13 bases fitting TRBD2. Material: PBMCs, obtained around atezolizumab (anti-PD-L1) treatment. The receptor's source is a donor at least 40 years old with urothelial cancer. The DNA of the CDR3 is TGTGCCAGCAGCTTAGGACTAGCGGGAGCCTACGAGCAGTACTTC. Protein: CASSLGLAGAYEQYF.